This TCR beta chain was retrieved from a study of T cell responses to AZD1222 COVID-19 vaccine. With respect to this clone: Its target is unknown.

Trimming left V 1 base short and J 0 bases short, with 13 bases between. Germline CDR1 and CDR2: SGHTA and FQGNSA. The CDR3 is 16 amino acids. Using immunoSEQ multiplex PCR, the repertoire was profiled, and TCRdb retains in-frame clones only, with some absent. The sample lists 100,000 or so clones; roughly 90% were seen once. Study outcomes and limitations: Researchers took repertoire samples only after the peak T cell response had come. Spike-specific TCR breadth and depth went up after people got two AZD1222 doses.

This TCR was sampled from an adult in good health. The chain is built from TRBV7-2 and TRBJ2-7; D remains unclear. The sequenced sample was peripheral blood, obtained on day 0 of AZD1222 vaccination. CDR3 region: CASSLVPPPSSYEQYF. As DNA, the CDR3 is TGTGCCAGCAGCTTAGTACCTCCCCCCAGCTCCTACGAGCAGTACTTC.